The present T cell receptor (beta chain) was sequenced within a study of T cells in Graves' hyperthyroidism and ophthalmopathy. General study points: Within blood appeared most thyroid clonotypes that had expanded above 0.001.

Points on this clonotype: Antigen specificity is unknown.

The CDR3 length is 12 residues. CDR1 KGHSH and CDR2 LQKENI come from the germline V gene. With 10 bases removed from V and 3 bases from J, the gap between germline ends came to 9 bases. Amplification yielded TCR beta CDR3 regions, with RNA transcripts as the source. A set of HTBI primers served as the primers for a first-round RT-PCR of the TCR CDR3. TCRdb ran MiXCR on the multiplex PCR reads and lists one entry per CDR3 protein. Of about 500,000 distinct CDR3 sequences listed, approximately 15% were seen once; the top ten hold around 17%. The rearrangement uses TRBV18 and TRBJ2-2, with D hard to call. What was sequenced was blood. The clonotype was recovered from a woman aged 18-30 years with Graves' hyperthyroidism. The CDR3 sequence: CANSPYTGELFF. The CDR3 DNA follows: TGTGCCAACTCTCCATACACCGGGGAGCTGTTTTTT. The complete variable domain, with remaining parts taken from reference TRBV18 and TRBJ2-2, reads NAGVMQNPRHLVRRRGQEARLRCSPMKGHSHVYWYRQLPEEGLKFMVYLQKENIIDESGMPKERFSAEFPKEGPSILRIQQVVRGDSAAYFCANSPYTGELFFGEGSRLTVL.